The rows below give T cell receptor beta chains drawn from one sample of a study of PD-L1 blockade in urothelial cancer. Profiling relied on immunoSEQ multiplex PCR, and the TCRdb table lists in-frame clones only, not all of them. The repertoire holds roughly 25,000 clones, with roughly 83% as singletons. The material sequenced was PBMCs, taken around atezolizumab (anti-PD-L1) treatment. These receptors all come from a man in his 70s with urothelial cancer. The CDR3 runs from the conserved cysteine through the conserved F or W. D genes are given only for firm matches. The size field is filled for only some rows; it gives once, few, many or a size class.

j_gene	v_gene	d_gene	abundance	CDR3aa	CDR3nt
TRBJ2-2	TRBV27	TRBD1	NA	CASQGAGGELFF	TGTGCCAGCCAGGGGGCGGGCGGGGAGCTGTTTTTT
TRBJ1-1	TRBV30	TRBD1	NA	CAWNLQTGLAFF	TGTGCCTGGAATCTACAGACAGGGTTAGCTTTCTTT
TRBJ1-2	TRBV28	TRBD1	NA	CASSSNRGADYGYTF	TGTGCCAGCAGTTCCAACAGGGGTGCGGACTATGGCTACACCTTC
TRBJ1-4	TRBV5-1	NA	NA	CASSLGGLREKLFF	TGCGCCAGCAGCTTAGGGGGACTACGGGAAAAACTGTTTTTT
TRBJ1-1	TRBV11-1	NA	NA	CASSLVANTEAFF	TGTGCCAGCAGCTTAGTGGCGAACACTGAAGCTTTCTTT
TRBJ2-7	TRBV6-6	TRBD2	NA	CASSRGGGRDEQYF	TGTGCCAGCAGCCGGGGGGGCGGGAGGGACGAGCAGTACTTC
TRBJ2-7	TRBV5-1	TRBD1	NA	CASSSLGQGSGEQYF	TGCGCCAGCAGCTCCCTGGGACAGGGGTCGGGCGAGCAGTACTTC
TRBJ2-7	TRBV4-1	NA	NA	CASSTRQGYEQYF	TGCGCCAGCAGCACCCGCCAGGGGTACGAGCAGTACTTC
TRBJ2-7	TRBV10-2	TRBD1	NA	CASSESNRGAYEQYF	TGCGCCAGCAGTGAGTCGAACAGGGGGGCCTACGAGCAGTACTTC
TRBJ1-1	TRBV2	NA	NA	CASSDEANTEAFF	TGTGCCAGCAGTGACGAGGCGAACACTGAAGCTTTCTTT
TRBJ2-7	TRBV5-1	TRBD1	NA	CASSLDARQGYEQYF	TGCGCCAGCAGCTTGGACGCTCGACAGGGCTACGAGCAGTACTTC
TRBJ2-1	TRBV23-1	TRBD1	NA	CASSPGGKVYNEQFF	TGCGCCAGCAGTCCAGGGGGCAAGGTCTACAATGAGCAGTTCTTC
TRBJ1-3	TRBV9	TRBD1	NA	CASSVASGQGGGNTIYF	TGTGCCAGCAGCGTAGCATCGGGACAGGGAGGTGGAAACACCATATATTTT
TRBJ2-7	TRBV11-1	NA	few	CASSLYVGEINF	TGTGCCAGCAGCTTATATGTGGGAGAAATTAACTTC
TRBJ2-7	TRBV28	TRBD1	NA	CASSPPGQGALQYF	TGTGCCAGCAGTCCACCGGGACAGGGGGCTCTACAGTACTTC
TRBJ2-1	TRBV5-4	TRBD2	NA	CASSLEGGSSYNEQFF	TGTGCCAGCAGCTTGGAGGGCGGGAGCTCCTACAATGAGCAGTTCTTC
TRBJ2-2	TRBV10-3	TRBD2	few	CAISDSGTSGSRANTGELFF	TGTGCCATCAGTGACTCCGGGACTAGCGGGAGTAGGGCGAACACCGGGGAGCTGTTTTTT
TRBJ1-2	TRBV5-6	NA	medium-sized	CASSSMGAQGDYGYTF	TGTGCCAGCAGCTCCATGGGGGCCCAGGGAGACTATGGCTACACCTTC
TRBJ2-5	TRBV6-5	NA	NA	CASSYSGRGDQYF	TGTGCCAGCAGTTACTCGGGCAGGGGAGACCAGTACTTC
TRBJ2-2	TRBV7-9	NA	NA	CASSPSNTGTGELFF	TGTGCCAGCAGCCCTTCGAATACAGGGACCGGGGAGCTGTTTTTT
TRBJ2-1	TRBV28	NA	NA	CASSNPQITYNEQFF	TGTGCCAGCAGTAACCCACAAATTACCTACAATGAGCAGTTCTTC
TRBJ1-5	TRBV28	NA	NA	CASSLPSDQPQHF	TGTGCCAGCAGTTTACCCAGTGATCAGCCCCAGCATTTT
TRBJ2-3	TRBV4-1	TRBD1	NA	CASSRPGQGIADTQYF	TGCGCCAGCAGCCGCCCGGGACAGGGGATAGCAGATACGCAGTATTTT
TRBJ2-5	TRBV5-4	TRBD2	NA	CASSRGTSEETQYF	TGTGCCAGCAGCCGCGGGACTAGCGAAGAGACCCAGTACTTC
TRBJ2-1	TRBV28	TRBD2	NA	CASSLAGGHNEQFF	TGTGCCAGCAGTCTAGCGGGAGGGCACAATGAGCAGTTCTTC
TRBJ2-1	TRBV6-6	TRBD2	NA	CASSPGLAGNNEQFF	TGTGCCAGCAGCCCCGGACTAGCGGGAAACAATGAGCAGTTCTTC
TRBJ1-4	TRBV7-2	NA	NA	CASSSGGANEKLFF	TGTGCCAGCAGCTCCGGAGGAGCTAATGAAAAACTGTTTTTT
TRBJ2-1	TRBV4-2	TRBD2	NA	CASSQGLAEFNEQFF	TGTGCCAGCAGCCAAGGACTAGCGGAATTCAATGAGCAGTTCTTC
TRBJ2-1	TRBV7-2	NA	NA	CASSSPLGKYNEQFF	TGTGCCAGCAGCTCGCCCCTAGGTAAATACAATGAGCAGTTCTTC
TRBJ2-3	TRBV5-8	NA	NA	CASSAGEGVADTQYF	TGTGCCAGCAGCGCCGGTGAGGGAGTCGCAGATACGCAGTATTTT
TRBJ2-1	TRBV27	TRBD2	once	CASSRGRAPRDEQFF	TGTGCCAGCAGTCGCGGGAGGGCCCCCCGGGATGAGCAGTTCTTC
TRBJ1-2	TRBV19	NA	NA	CASSKRESTLYGYTF	TGTGCCAGTAGTAAGCGCGAGAGTACCCTATATGGCTACACCTTC
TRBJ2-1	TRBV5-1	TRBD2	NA	CASSILAGDLNEQFF	TGCGCCAGCAGCATCCTAGCGGGAGATCTCAATGAGCAGTTCTTC
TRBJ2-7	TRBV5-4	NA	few	CASSLNRSPYEQYF	TGTGCCAGCAGCTTGAACAGATCCCCCTACGAGCAGTACTTC
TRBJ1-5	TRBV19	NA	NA	CASSIQTGTSQPQHF	TGTGCCAGTAGTATCCAAACTGGGACATCCCAGCCCCAGCATTTT
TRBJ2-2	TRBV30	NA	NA	CAWSGPHRGHSGLFF	TGTGCCTGGAGTGGCCCCCACAGGGGCCATAGCGGGCTGTTTTTT
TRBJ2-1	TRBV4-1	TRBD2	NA	CASSQVAGGYNEQFF	TGCGCCAGCAGCCAAGTCGCGGGAGGGTACAATGAGCAGTTCTTC
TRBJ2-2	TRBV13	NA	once	CASGRIGRSTGELFF	TGTGCCAGCGGACGGATAGGGAGGTCCACCGGGGAGCTGTTTTTT
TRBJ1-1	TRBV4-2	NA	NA	CASSRGQLNTEAFF	TGTGCCAGCAGCCGGGGGCAGCTGAACACTGAAGCTTTCTTT
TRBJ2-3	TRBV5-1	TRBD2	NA	CASSLLGSGSVDTQYF	TGCGCCAGCAGCTTGTTGGGTAGCGGGAGTGTAGATACGCAGTATTTT
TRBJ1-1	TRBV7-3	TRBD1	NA	CASSLTGTTEAFF	TGTGCCAGCAGCTTGACAGGGACCACTGAAGCTTTCTTT
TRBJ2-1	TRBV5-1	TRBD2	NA	CASSLLPSGSYNEQFF	TGCGCCAGCAGCTTGCTACCTAGCGGGAGCTACAATGAGCAGTTCTTC
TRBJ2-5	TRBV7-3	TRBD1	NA	CASSLSGGAETQYF	TGTGCCAGCAGCTTATCAGGGGGTGCAGAGACCCAGTACTTC